Shown below are 19 T cell receptor beta chains from a single sample sequenced in a study of cytomegalovirus exposure and HLA in healthy donors. The primer mix had 60 Vbeta and 13 Jbeta primers. Produced via immunoSEQ multiplex PCR; TCRdb's table is partial and in-frame only. The sample carries 40,000 or so clones, 60% to 80% recorded once. The sample comprised PBMCs. The receptors shown here come from a woman aged 25 to 39 in good health and CMV-seropositive.

V and J are TRBV29-1 and TRBJ2-2, with no clear D. The CDR3 is 13 residues long. Trimming took off 4 bases at V and 0 bases at J, with 6 bases between the two ends. CDR1 and CDR2 (germline): SQVTM, ANQGSEA. This CDR3 is CSVGTANTGELFF. The CDR3 bases are TGCAGCGTTGGAACAGCGAACACCGGGGAGCTGTTTTTT.

In this sample, this clone turned up a few times. The V gene is TRBV5-1, the J gene TRBJ1-1; the D gene is possibly TRBD1 (6 bases). The V gene lost 1 base and the J gene lost 8 bases, with 9 bases spanning the gap. The CDR3 runs 12 residues. Per germline, CDR1 SGHRS and CDR2 YFSETQ. This chain's CDR3 is CASSLNGQEAFF. CDR3 nucleotides: TGCGCCAGCAGCTTGAACGGACAGGAAGCTTTCTTT. The full variable domain, completed using reference TRBV5-1 and TRBJ1-1, is KAGVTQTPRYLIKTRGQQVTLSCSPISGHRSVSWYQQTPGQGLQFLFEYFSETQRNKGNFPGRFSGRQFSNSRSEMNVSTLELGDSALYLCASSLNGQEAFFGQGTRLTVV.

The genes are TRBV28 and TRBJ1-6; 7 bases are a match to TRBD1. Germline V CDR1 and CDR2: MDHEN, SYDVKM. V gave up 5 bases and J gave up 8 bases; unmatched junction bases: 9. This CDR3 region has 15 residues. CDR3 protein: CASSRFEGAYSPLHF. The CDR3 nucleotides are TGTGCCAGCAGTCGCTTTGAGGGGGCGTATTCACCCCTCCACTTT. The complete variable domain, with remaining parts taken from reference TRBV28 and TRBJ1-6, reads DVKVTQSSRYLVKRTGEKVFLECVQDMDHENMFWYRQDPGLGLRLIYFSYDVKMKEKGDIPEGYSVSREKKERFSLILESASTNQTSMYLCASSRFEGAYSPLHFGNGTRLTVT.

This clone was recorded only once. V gene TRBV4-1 combines with J gene TRBJ2-5; unclear D gene. With 4 bases removed from V and 3 bases from J, the gap between germline ends came to 18 bases. CDR3 size: 16 residues. Germline V gives CDR1 MGHRA, CDR2 YSYEKL. CDR3 in DNA: TGCGCCAGCAGCCCAACCAGATTTGCGGCAAAAGAGACCCAGTACTTC. Translated, it gives CASSPTRFAAKETQYF.

The V and J genes are TRBV25-1 and TRBJ1-2; perhaps TRBD1 as D (6 bases). Germline lookup yields CDR1 MGHDK and CDR2 SYGVNS. Trimming left V 6 bases short and J 6 bases short, with 14 bases between. This CDR3 has 13 residues. Written as DNA, the CDR3 is TGTGCCAGCAGCCTGACAGGATTTCATGGCTACACCTTC. Protein product: CASSLTGFHGYTF.

The chain uses TRBV2 and TRBJ2-3; 13 bases agree with TRBD2. V lost 4 bases to trimming and J lost 6 bases; unmatched junction nucleotides: 10. The CDR3 spans 17 residues. Germline CDR1 is SNHLY and CDR2 is FYNNEI. CDR3 loop: CASSALLGLAGVDTQYF. As DNA, the CDR3 is TGTGCCAGCAGTGCCTTGCTTGGACTAGCGGGGGTTGATACGCAGTATTTT.

CDR3 sequence (DNA): TGCAGCGTCATTAGGGGTGAAAAACTGTTTTTT. This gives the protein CSVIRGEKLFF. The V and J genes are TRBV29-1 and TRBJ1-4, with D possibly matching TRBD1 (5 bases). Germline V gives CDR1 SQVTM, CDR2 ANQGSEA. The CDR3 consists of 11 residues. V was shortened by 6 bases and J by 7 bases, with 9 bases between the two germline ends.

V is TRBV27 and J is TRBJ2-7; 9 bases line up with TRBD1. This CDR3 spans 12 amino acids. Germline CDR1 is MNHEY and CDR2 is SMNVEV (reference sequence). V shed 8 bases, J shed 7 bases, and the junction held 6 bases outside the gene matches. The DNA of the CDR3 is TGTGCCAGCGGGACAGGGTCTTGGGAGCAGTACTTC. It yields the protein CASGTGSWEQYF.

The CDR3 nucleotides read TGTGCCAGCAGTGAACTCGTCCTAGCGGCTAATCAGTTCTTC. Its translation is CASSELVLAANQFF. V and J are TRBV6-1 and TRBJ2-1; 7 bases match TRBD2. The germline CDR1 and CDR2 sequences are MNHNS and SASEGT. Trimming cost V 2 bases and J 13 bases; bases outside gene matches: 11. The CDR3 is 14 amino acids.

The chain uses TRBV5-6 and TRBJ1-2; maybe TRBD1 (5 bases). The CDR3 has 13 amino acids. Germline CDR1 SGHDT, CDR2 YYEEEE. The germline V and J ends were trimmed by 4 bases and 2 bases, with 9 bases remaining between them. CDR3 sequence (DNA): TGTGCCAGCAGCCGCGGACACAACTATGGCTACACCTTC. Amino acids: CASSRGHNYGYTF.

The CDR3 coding sequence is TGTGCCATCAGTGACCAGGGAGGCACTGAAGCTTTCTTT. Protein: CAISDQGGTEAFF. The rearrangement uses TRBV10-3 and TRBJ1-1; D may be TRBD1 (5 bases). CDR3 length equals 13 residues. The V end was cut by 3 bases, the J end by 4 bases, with 9 bases between. From germline, CDR1 is ENHRY and CDR2 SYGVKD.

V and J are TRBV30 and TRBJ2-6; weak D call: TRBD1 (6 bases). V was trimmed by 1 base and J by 0 bases, leaving 7 bases between them. The CDR3 totals 15 residues. Germline V lookup: CDR1 GTSNPN, CDR2 SVGIG (reference sequence). The CDR3 spells CAWSGDISGANVLTF. The CDR3 nucleotides are TGTGCCTGGAGTGGGGACATCTCTGGGGCCAACGTCCTGACTTTC.

The chain uses TRBV5-1 and TRBJ2-7; D is possibly TRBD2 (5 bases). V lost 3 bases and J lost 2, with 9 bases in between. The CDR3 spans 13 residues. The germline V gene has CDR1 SGHRS and CDR2 YFSETQ. DNA of the CDR3: TGCGCCAGCAGCTCACGGGGTACCTACGAGCAGTACTTC. This codes for CASSSRGTYEQYF.

This sequence joins TRBV27 and TRBJ1-1; 8 bases are shared with TRBD1. The V and J ends lost 0 bases and 1 base, in that order; junction bases with no gene match: 1. The CDR3 runs 15 residues. The V gene's germline CDR1 is MNHEY and CDR2 SMNVEV (reference sequence). This CDR3 is CASSLSDRGNTEAFF. For the CDR3, the DNA is TGTGCCAGCAGTTTATCCGACAGGGGGAACACTGAAGCTTTCTTT.

The chain links TRBV7-2 to TRBJ2-5; 9 positions agree with TRBD2. The germline V gene has CDR1 SGHTA and CDR2 FQGNSA. This CDR3 comprises 15 residues. The V segment lost 1 base and the J segment 5 bases; nucleotides outside the gene matches: 5. CDR3 in DNA: TGTGCCAGCAGCTTAGTGCGGGGGGGCGGGGAGACCCAGTACTTC. Protein: CASSLVRGGGETQYF.

This chain connects TRBV11-1 to TRBJ1-1; 7 bases map to TRBD1. The ends lost 5 bases at V and 0 bases at J; junction bases unmatched: 6. The length of the CDR3 is 15 residues. CDR1 and CDR2 from the germline V gene are SGHAT and FQDESV (reference sequence). CDR3 nucleotides: TGTGCCAGCAGCCCCCGGACAGGCATGAACACTGAAGCTTTCTTT. Its protein is CASSPRTGMNTEAFF.

This chain connects TRBV7-9 to TRBJ1-2; D gene ambiguous. From germline, CDR1 is SEHNR and CDR2 FQNEAQ (reference sequence). Deletions cut 5 bases from V and 6 bases from J, with 7 bases between. The CDR3 is 11 amino acids. Here the CDR3 DNA reads TGTGCCAGCAGCCAACTTGATGGCTACACCTTC. Translating it yields CASSQLDGYTF.

The chain carries TRBV6-5 and TRBJ1-5, with D possibly matching TRBD1 (6 bases). CDR1 and CDR2 from the germline V gene are MNHEY and SVGAGI. The V end lost 7 bases, the J end lost 3 bases, and 10 bases lay between the germline ends. This CDR3 has 13 residues. The CDR3 DNA reads as TGTGCCAGCAAAGGGGGAAACAATCAGCCCCAGCATTTT. It codes for CASKGGNNQPQHF.

V usage is TRBV6-1 and J usage is TRBJ2-7; TRBD2 matches at 8 bases. This CDR3 has 13 amino acids. Germline assignment: CDR1 MNHNS and CDR2 SASEGT. With V trimmed by 4 bases and J by 4 bases, 3 bases remained unmatched. The CDR3 sequence: CASSAPGGYEQYF. The DNA of the CDR3 is TGTGCCAGCAGTGCCCCGGGGGGGTACGAGCAGTACTTC.